Below, 32 T cell receptor beta chains from the same sample are listed, as sequenced in a study of OX40 agonist ivuxolimab in advanced cancers. Produced via immunoSEQ multiplex PCR; TCRdb's table is partial and in-frame only. The sample includes just over 80,000 clones, roughly 88% seen only once; the top ten take approximately 0.67%. Specimen: CD4+ or CD8+ T cells sorted from blood, collected in a trial of the OX40 agonist ivuxolimab. Every receptor here comes from an adult with an advanced solid tumor such as melanoma, head and neck, liver or kidney cancer.

This chain connects TRBV27 to TRBJ1-6; 8 nucleotides align to TRBD1. The V and J ends lost 8 bases and 7 bases, in that order; junction bases with no gene match: 4. Germline V gives CDR1 MNHEY, CDR2 SMNVEV (reference sequence). This CDR3 region has 13 residues. The CDR3, as DNA: TGTGCCAGCCGACAGGGGATGAATTCACCCCTCCACTTT. It encodes CASRQGMNSPLHF.

This chain links TRBV5-1 with TRBJ2-2; 11 bases are shared with TRBD1. This CDR3 spans 15 amino acids. Unmatched junction bases numbered 5, after V lost 4 bases and J lost 6 bases. Per the germline V gene, CDR1 is SGHRS and CDR2 is YFSETQ. The CDR3 sequence: CASSPGQGASGELFF. DNA of the CDR3: TGCGCCAGCAGCCCTGGACAGGGGGCGTCCGGGGAGCTGTTTTTT.

The chain joins TRBV29-1 to TRBJ2-3, with 7 nucleotides matching TRBD1. Trimming at V came to 4 bases and at J to 2 bases, leaving 6 bases not matched to a gene. Germline lookup yields CDR1 SQVTM and CDR2 ANQGSEA. There are 14 residues in the CDR3. In nucleotides, the CDR3 is TGCAGCGTTGGGGTCAGGGGGTCCACAGATACGCAGTATTTT. It specifies CSVGVRGSTDTQYF.

This chain connects TRBV5-8 to TRBJ2-1; no definite D call. V was trimmed by 0 bases and J by 6 bases, leaving 4 bases between them. Germline lookup yields CDR1 SGHTS and CDR2 YDEGEE. The CDR3 spans 12 residues. The CDR3 DNA sequence: TGTGCCAGCAGCTTGGTAATCAATGAGCAGTTCTTC. Amino acids: CASSLVINEQFF.

The rearrangement uses TRBV4-3 and TRBJ1-6, with D possibly TRBD1 on 5 matching bases. Germline V lookup: CDR1 LGHNA, CDR2 YSLEER. V lost 5 bases to trimming and J lost 6 bases, with 17 bases between them. CDR3 length: 16 residues. The chain's CDR3 is CASSETLGAANSPLHF. CDR3 bases: TGCGCCAGCAGCGAAACACTCGGGGCGGCTAATTCACCCCTCCACTTT.

The chain employs TRBV18 and TRBJ1-4; 7 bases are a match to TRBD1. The CDR3 runs to 15 residues. In germline, CDR1 is KGHSH, CDR2 LQKENI. The V gene end was trimmed by 3 bases and the J gene end by 0 bases; junction bases not matched to a gene: 1. The CDR3 sequence is CASSPDRATNEKLFF. The CDR3 region has the DNA TGTGCCAGCTCACCCGACAGGGCAACTAATGAAAAACTGTTTTTT.

The chain carries TRBV5-1 and TRBJ1-1, with 7 bases that match TRBD1. There are 17 residues in the CDR3. V was clipped by 1 base and J by 4 bases; unmatched bases: 13. The V gene's germline CDR1 is SGHRS and CDR2 YFSETQ. The chain's CDR3 is CASSLRGTVGEGTEAFF. The CDR3, as DNA: TGCGCCAGCAGCTTGAGGGGGACAGTCGGGGAGGGCACTGAAGCTTTCTTT.

The rearrangement links TRBV5-1 to TRBJ2-5; 7 nucleotides match TRBD1. The CDR3 contains 15 residues. CDR1 and CDR2 (germline): SGHRS, YFSETQ. Trimming cost V 7 bases and J 2 bases; bases outside gene matches: 11. The CDR3 loop is CASARDGTVQETQYF. The CDR3 DNA reads TGCGCCAGCGCCCGAGATGGGACAGTTCAAGAGACCCAGTACTTC. Variable domain in full (rest from reference TRBV5-1 and TRBJ2-5): KAGVTQTPRYLIKTRGQQVTLSCSPISGHRSVSWYQQTPGQGLQFLFEYFSETQRNKGNFPGRFSGRQFSNSRSEMNVSTLELGDSALYLCASARDGTVQETQYFGPGTRLLVL.

The rearrangement links TRBV10-2 to TRBJ1-2; no clear D. Looked up from germline, CDR1 is WSHSY and CDR2 is SAAADI. V was shortened by 4 bases and J by 0 bases, with 6 bases between the two germline ends. The CDR3 runs to 13 residues. CDR3 bases: TGCGCCAGCAGTGGGGTAGCTAACTATGGCTACACCTTC. Translated, it gives CASSGVANYGYTF.

The genes are TRBV20-1 and TRBJ2-7; D gene ambiguous. The CDR3 loop spans 11 amino acids. Germline V lookup: CDR1 DFQATT, CDR2 SNEGSKA (reference sequence). The V end was cut by 6 bases, the J end by 7 bases, with 13 bases between. The chain's CDR3 is CSASNLREQYF. CDR3 coding DNA: TGCAGTGCGTCTAACCTCAGGGAGCAGTACTTC.

The count of this clone is one. This CDR3 reads CASSLVPLTYNEQFF. CDR3 DNA: TGTGCCAGCAGCTTGGTACCACTCACCTACAATGAGCAGTTCTTC. This chain links TRBV5-5 with TRBJ2-1, with no clear D. The CDR3 runs 15 residues. With 0 bases removed from V and 2 bases from J, the gap between germline ends came to 9 bases. Germline V lookup: CDR1 SGHKS, CDR2 YYEKEE (reference sequence). Drawing the rest from reference TRBV5-5 and TRBJ2-1, the complete variable domain is DAGVTQSPTHLIKTRGQQVTLRCSPISGHKSVSWYQQVLGQGPQFIFQYYEKEERGRGNFPDRFSARQFPNYSSELNVNALLLGDSALYLCASSLVPLTYNEQFFGPGTRLTVL.

The chain links TRBV11-3 to TRBJ2-3, with 7 bases aligning to TRBD2. The CDR3 totals 16 residues. Germline V CDR1 and CDR2: SGHNT, YENEEA. Trimming at V came to 5 bases and at J to 0 bases, leaving 8 bases not matched to a gene. In nucleotides, the CDR3 is TGTGCCAGCAGCCCCCCTCAGCGGGACAGCACAGATACGCAGTATTTT. Translation gives CASSPPQRDSTDTQYF.

The J gene is TRBJ2-2, the V gene TRBV7-2; 9 nucleotides line up with TRBD1. CDR3 length equals 14 residues. CDR1 and CDR2 from the germline V gene are SGHTA and FQGNSA. After removal of 5 bases from V and 7 bases from J, the junction contained 5 bases not matched to a gene. CDR3 DNA sequence: TGTGCCAGCAGCCCCACAGGGGGCATCGGGGAGCTGTTTTTT. It is translated as CASSPTGGIGELFF.

Only a few counts were recorded for this clone. This same CDR3 is encoded by further DNA sequences in the sample. The genes are TRBV7-9 and TRBJ2-3, with TRBD2 matching 11 bases. Germline lookup yields CDR1 SEHNR and CDR2 FQNEAQ (reference sequence). V shed 5 bases, J shed 3 bases, and the junction held 7 bases outside the gene matches. This CDR3 has 16 amino acids. The CDR3 spells CASSLTSGRPTDTQYF. The CDR3, as DNA: TGTGCCAGCAGCCTTACTAGCGGGAGACCGACAGATACGCAGTATTTT.

The chain carries TRBV7-2 and TRBJ1-5; unclear D gene. Trimming pared 1 base from V and 7 bases from J, leaving 14 bases between. This CDR3 is built from 15 residues. CDR1 and CDR2 (germline): SGHTA, FQGNSA. The chain's CDR3 is CASSLDWGNGQPQHF. The CDR3 DNA reads TGTGCCAGCAGCTTAGACTGGGGTAACGGGCAGCCCCAGCATTTT.

CDR3 nucleotide sequence: TGTGCCTGGATACTCAACCGGGACACCTATGGCTACACCTTC. Residues: CAWILNRDTYGYTF. The chain couples TRBV30 to TRBJ1-2; weak D call: TRBD1 (6 bases). Trimming removed 4 bases at V and 4 bases at J, with 16 bases between. CDR3 length: 14 residues. Looked up from germline, CDR1 is GTSNPN and CDR2 is SVGIG (reference sequence). The complete variable domain, with remaining parts taken from reference TRBV30 and TRBJ1-2, reads SQTIHQWPATLVQPVGSPLSLECTVEGTSNPNLYWYRQAAGRGLQLLFYSVGIGQISSEVPQNLSASRPQDRQFILSSKKLLLSDSGFYLCAWILNRDTYGYTFGSGTRLTVV.

This clone was recorded only once. The rearrangement uses TRBV7-7 and TRBJ2-5; TRBD2 is a possible D gene (6 bases). The CDR3 totals 14 residues. CDR1 is SSHAT, CDR2 FNYEAQ, per germline (reference sequence). V was trimmed by 5 bases and J by 5 bases, leaving 15 bases between them. The DNA of the CDR3 is TGTGCCAGCAGCCAAACTGCCCGGGGGGAGACCCAGTACTTC. Translation: CASSQTARGETQYF.

The rearrangement joins TRBV6-5 to TRBJ2-7, with 7 bases aligning to TRBD1. The J segment lost 1 base and the V segment lost 7 bases, leaving 7 bases of the junction unmatched. The CDR3 has 14 residues. Germline CDR1 reads MNHEY; CDR2 reads SVGAGI. This CDR3 is CASKSPGQSYEQYF. CDR3 coding DNA: TGTGCCAGCAAGTCCCCGGGACAGTCCTACGAGCAGTACTTC.

CDR3 sequence (DNA): TGTGCCAGTAGTATGGACAGTAGAAATGAAAAACTGTTTTTT. Protein sequence: CASSMDSRNEKLFF. V and J are TRBV19 and TRBJ1-4; D perhaps matches TRBD1 (6 bases). The germline gives CDR1 LNHDA, CDR2 SQIVND (reference sequence). The CDR3 extends over 14 amino acids. Trimming pared 3 bases from V and 5 bases from J, leaving 10 bases between.

This chain joins TRBV7-2 and TRBJ2-1; no firm D call. V lost 2 bases to trimming and J lost 14 bases, with 13 bases between them. Germline CDR1 reads SGHTA; CDR2 reads FQGNSA. The CDR3 spans 12 residues. The CDR3 coding sequence is TGTGCCAGCAGCTTAAATGGGGTAGGGAAGTTCTTC. It is translated as CASSLNGVGKFF.

The chain carries TRBV6-1 and TRBJ1-1; no reliable D call. Germline V CDR1 and CDR2: MNHNS, SASEGT. CDR3 length equals 13 residues. V was shortened by 2 bases and J by 1 base, with 5 bases between the two germline ends. DNA for the CDR3: TGTGCCAGCAGTGAAAGACAGAACACTGAAGCTTTCTTT. Translating gives CASSERQNTEAFF.

The chain combines TRBV28 with TRBJ1-1; D is unclear. The CDR3 consists of 14 residues. V was trimmed by 6 bases and J by 2 bases, leaving 13 bases between them. CDR1 is MDHEN, CDR2 SYDVKM, per germline. CDR3 sequence (DNA): TGTGCCAGCAGCCCCGAATGGTCCAACACTGAAGCTTTCTTT. It encodes CASSPEWSNTEAFF. Full variable domain (remainder filled in from reference TRBV28 and TRBJ1-1): DVKVTQSSRYLVKRTGEKVFLECVQDMDHENMFWYRQDPGLGLRLIYFSYDVKMKEKGDIPEGYSVSREKKERFSLILESASTNQTSMYLCASSPEWSNTEAFFGQGTRLTVV.

The rearrangement links TRBV4-2 to TRBJ2-7; D gene uncertain. This CDR3 contains 15 residues. The germline V and J ends were trimmed by 1 base and 6 bases, with 16 bases remaining between them. CDR1 LGHNA and CDR2 YNFKEQ come from the germline V gene. Here the CDR3 reads CASSQGLTGLSEQYF. The CDR3 nucleotides are TGTGCCAGCAGCCAAGGACTTACGGGCCTAAGCGAGCAGTACTTC.

The chain carries TRBV6-1 and TRBJ2-7, with a possible D match to TRBD1 (6 bases). Germline loops: CDR1 MNHNS, CDR2 SASEGT. This CDR3 comprises 15 residues. The germline V and J ends were trimmed by 6 bases and 0 bases, with 15 bases remaining between them. CDR3 sequence (DNA): TGTGCCAGCAGGCACAAGGGACAAACCTCCTACGAGCAGTACTTC. Its translation is CASRHKGQTSYEQYF.

DNA of the CDR3: TGTGCCAGTAGTCCCCCTTATCGGGCCCATGGCTACACCTTC. Translated, it gives CASSPPYRAHGYTF. The V call is TRBV19, the J call TRBJ1-2; D is uncertain. V was pared by 5 bases and J by 6 bases, with 16 bases between. The germline V gene has CDR1 LNHDA and CDR2 SQIVND (reference sequence). This CDR3 contains 14 residues. Full variable domain (rest looked up from reference TRBV19 and TRBJ1-2): DGGITQSPKYLFRKEGQNVTLSCEQNLNHDAMYWYRQDPGQGLRLIYYSQIVNDFQKGDIAEGYSVSREKKESFPLTVTSAQKNPTAFYLCASSPPYRAHGYTFGSGTRLTVV.

This clone has a single count. The genes are TRBV4-1 and TRBJ1-5; TRBD1 matches 10 bases. The CDR3 length is 20 residues. Germline CDR1 reads MGHRA; CDR2 reads YSYEKL. V lost 2 bases and J lost 4; bases outside the gene matches: 17. CDR3 in amino acids: CASSQQRAMWDRGINQPQHF. CDR3 bases: TGCGCCAGCAGCCAACAGAGGGCGATGTGGGACAGGGGAATTAATCAGCCCCAGCATTTT.

The genes are TRBV29-1 and TRBJ2-3, with 9 nucleotides matching TRBD1. J was trimmed by 5 bases and V by 7 bases; bases with no gene match: 7. This CDR3 comprises 13 residues. Germline-derived CDR1 and CDR2 are SQVTM and ANQGSEA. This CDR3 is CSAGTGPRDTQYF. Written as DNA, the CDR3 is TGCAGCGCCGGGACAGGGCCACGAGATACGCAGTATTTT.

The rearrangement links TRBV7-6 to TRBJ1-3; a possible D gene is TRBD1 (5 bases). There are 17 residues in the CDR3. V was pared by 1 base and J by 2 bases, with 15 bases between. Looked up from germline, CDR1 is SGHVS and CDR2 is FNYEAQ. In DNA, the CDR3 is TGTGCCAGCAGCTTAGGGATCCGGGGGGAACCTGGAAACACCATATATTTT. This translates into CASSLGIRGEPGNTIYF. Full variable domain (missing parts from reference TRBV7-6 and TRBJ1-3): GAGVSQSPRYKVTKRGQDVALRCDPISGHVSLYWYRQALGQGPEFLTYFNYEAQQDKSGLPNDRFSAERPEGSISTLTIQRTEQRDSAMYRCASSLGIRGEPGNTIYFGEGSWLTVV.

This clone was recorded once. The V and J genes are TRBV6-1 and TRBJ1-6, with TRBD1 matching 8 bases. This CDR3 has 15 amino acids. Looked up from germline, CDR1 is MNHNS and CDR2 is SASEGT. V gave up 7 bases and J gave up 6 bases; unmatched junction bases: 8. CDR3 DNA: TGTGCCAGCAATAGGGACAGGACGACTAATTCACCCCTCCACTTT. As protein: CASNRDRTTNSPLHF.

V and J are TRBV30 and TRBJ1-4; a weak D match, TRBD1 (6 bases). This CDR3 region has 15 residues. The V end was cut by 0 bases, the J end by 8 bases, with 16 bases between. The germline V gene encodes CDR1 GTSNPN and CDR2 SVGIG (reference sequence). The CDR3 is CAWSVPGVGREKLFF. CDR3 sequence (DNA): TGTGCCTGGAGTGTCCCAGGGGTAGGGCGGGAAAAACTGTTTTTT.

This clone was seen a single time. The V call is TRBV11-2, the J call TRBJ2-5; 7 positions match TRBD1. The CDR3 is 14 amino acids. The germline gives CDR1 SGHAT, CDR2 FQNNGV. The V and J ends lost 5 bases and 0 bases, in that order; junction bases with no gene match: 3. The CDR3 nucleotides are TGTGCCAGCAGCCAACAGGGGAACCAAGAGACCCAGTACTTC. It yields the protein CASSQQGNQETQYF.

This chain connects TRBV29-1 to TRBJ2-3, with D possibly matching TRBD1 (5 bases). Per the germline V gene, CDR1 is SQVTM and CDR2 is ANQGSEA. The V gene lost 5 bases and the J gene lost 1 base, with 10 bases spanning the gap. The CDR3 is made up of 13 amino acids. The CDR3 is CSVSKGGTDTQYF. In DNA, the CDR3 is TGCAGCGTTAGTAAAGGGGGCACAGATACGCAGTATTTT.